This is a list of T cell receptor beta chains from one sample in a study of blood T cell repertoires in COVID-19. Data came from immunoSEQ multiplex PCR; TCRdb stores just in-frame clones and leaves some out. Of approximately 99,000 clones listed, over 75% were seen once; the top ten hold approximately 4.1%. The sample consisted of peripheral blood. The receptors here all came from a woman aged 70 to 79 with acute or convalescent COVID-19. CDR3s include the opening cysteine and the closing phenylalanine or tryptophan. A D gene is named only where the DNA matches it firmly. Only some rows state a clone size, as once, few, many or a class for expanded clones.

cdr3_nt: TGTGCCACCAGCGGACAGGGTTCTCGGGTAAATGGCTACACCTTC
cdr3_aa: CATSGQGSRVNGYTF
v_call: TRBV15
j_call: TRBJ1-2
clone_size: few
d_call: TRBD1

cdr3_nt: TGTGCCAGCTCACCAGAGCCATACGAGCAGTACTTC
cdr3_aa: CASSPEPYEQYF
v_call: TRBV18
j_call: TRBJ2-7
clone_size: -
d_call: -

cdr3_nt: TGTGCCAGCAGCCAAGGAAAGACTAGCGGGGGGGCCCTAGAGACCCAGTACTTC
cdr3_aa: CASSQGKTSGGALETQYF
v_call: TRBV3-1/TRBV3-2
j_call: TRBJ2-5
clone_size: -
d_call: TRBD2

cdr3_nt: TGTGCCAGCAGTTACGTGGCGGGTCGGGAAAAACTGTTTTTT
cdr3_aa: CASSYVAGREKLFF
v_call: TRBV6-6
j_call: TRBJ1-4
clone_size: -
d_call: -

cdr3_nt: TGTGCCAGCAGTGATAGCGGGAGCTCCTACAATGAGCAGTTCTTC
cdr3_aa: CASSDSGSSYNEQFF
v_call: TRBV6-4
j_call: TRBJ2-1
clone_size: -
d_call: TRBD2

cdr3_nt: TGTGCCAGCAGGCGACTAGCGGGGGGGCAAGAGACCCAGTACTTC
cdr3_aa: CASRRLAGGQETQYF
v_call: TRBV27
j_call: TRBJ2-5
clone_size: once
d_call: TRBD2

cdr3_nt: TGTGCCAGCAGCATAGTTATGACCGGGGAGCTGTTTTTT
cdr3_aa: CASSIVMTGELFF
v_call: TRBV6-5
j_call: TRBJ2-2
clone_size: -
d_call: -

cdr3_nt: TGTGCCAGCAGCGTCTCACAACAGGGGTTCGGGGCCAACGTCCTGACTTTC
cdr3_aa: CASSVSQQGFGANVLTF
v_call: TRBV9
j_call: TRBJ2-6
clone_size: -
d_call: TRBD1

cdr3_nt: TGTGCCAGCAGCGAAGAAGGGTGGAAGCGGGAGAGGTTAAATGAGCAGTTCTTC
cdr3_aa: CASSEEGWKRERLNEQFF
v_call: TRBV6-1
j_call: TRBJ2-1
clone_size: -
d_call: TRBD2

cdr3_nt: TGTGCCAGTCAGGTTGCAGGGGGCTATGGCTACACCTTC
cdr3_aa: CASQVAGGYGYTF
v_call: TRBV12-3/TRBV12-4
j_call: TRBJ1-2
clone_size: -
d_call: TRBD1

cdr3_nt: TGTGCCAGCTTGACTAGCAATGAGCAGTTCTTC
cdr3_aa: CASLTSNEQFF
v_call: TRBV6-5
j_call: TRBJ2-1
clone_size: -
d_call: -

cdr3_nt: TGTGCCAGTAGTATCGCCGGGACAGGGGCCTACGAGCAGTACTTC
cdr3_aa: CASSIAGTGAYEQYF
v_call: TRBV19
j_call: TRBJ2-7
clone_size: -
d_call: TRBD1

cdr3_nt: TGTGCCAGTAGTGAACCGGGAACCCGCCCTTCACCCCTCCACTTT
cdr3_aa: CASSEPGTRPSPLHF
v_call: TRBV19
j_call: TRBJ1-6
clone_size: -
d_call: -

cdr3_nt: TGTGCCAGTAGTTACGAACAACAGGGCGCTGAAGCTTTCTTT
cdr3_aa: CASSYEQQGAEAFF
v_call: TRBV19
j_call: TRBJ1-1
clone_size: -
d_call: -

cdr3_nt: TGTGCCAGCAGCCCATCATTAGGATCCGGGAACATCGGGGAGCTGTTTTTT
cdr3_aa: CASSPSLGSGNIGELFF
v_call: TRBV7-6
j_call: TRBJ2-2
clone_size: once
d_call: -

cdr3_nt: TGCGCCAGCAGTGAGCCACGACAGGGCGACGAGCAGTTCTTC
cdr3_aa: CASSEPRQGDEQFF
v_call: TRBV10-1
j_call: TRBJ2-1
clone_size: -
d_call: TRBD1

cdr3_nt: TGTGCCATCAGTGGTCCGACAGGCCTAAGGGAGCAGTTCTTC
cdr3_aa: CAISGPTGLREQFF
v_call: TRBV10-3
j_call: TRBJ2-1
clone_size: -
d_call: -

cdr3_nt: TGTGCCAGCAGCTTGGGCCCGACAGGGAGCAATCAGCCCCAGCATTTT
cdr3_aa: CASSLGPTGSNQPQHF
v_call: TRBV5-5
j_call: TRBJ1-5
clone_size: -
d_call: TRBD1

cdr3_nt: TGTGCCAGCAGCCTCAGACAGGGTGGGCAGCCCCAGCATTTT
cdr3_aa: CASSLRQGGQPQHF
v_call: TRBV11-2
j_call: TRBJ1-5
clone_size: few
d_call: TRBD1

cdr3_nt: TGTGCCAGCACCAACAAGACAGGGGGCACCGGGGAGCTGTTTTTT
cdr3_aa: CASTNKTGGTGELFF
v_call: TRBV2
j_call: TRBJ2-2
clone_size: -
d_call: TRBD1

cdr3_nt: TGTGCCAGCAGTTACGGGCAGGGAAGCAACACCTTC
cdr3_aa: CASSYGQGSNTF
v_call: TRBV6-5
j_call: TRBJ1-2
clone_size: -
d_call: -

cdr3_nt: TGTGCCAGCAGCTTAACCGGGAGTTACTCCTACGAGCAGTACTTC
cdr3_aa: CASSLTGSYSYEQYF
v_call: TRBV11-2
j_call: TRBJ2-7
clone_size: -
d_call: -

cdr3_nt: TGTGCCAGTAGCGGAGGCAGGGCCGGGACTCAGCAGCAGTACTTC
cdr3_aa: CASSGGRAGTQQQYF
v_call: TRBV19
j_call: TRBJ2-7
clone_size: -
d_call: -

cdr3_nt: TGCAGCGCACGACAGGGTTTCGAAAAACTGTTTTTT
cdr3_aa: CSARQGFEKLFF
v_call: TRBV29-1
j_call: TRBJ1-4
clone_size: -
d_call: TRBD1

cdr3_nt: TGCGCCAGCAGCTTGGGACAGGAGAGCGGCTACACCTTC
cdr3_aa: CASSLGQESGYTF
v_call: TRBV5-1
j_call: TRBJ1-2
clone_size: -
d_call: -

cdr3_nt: TGTGCCAGCACCGGGAACAGGGGTTTAAGCGAGCAGTACTTC
cdr3_aa: CASTGNRGLSEQYF
v_call: TRBV7-2
j_call: TRBJ2-7
clone_size: -
d_call: TRBD1

cdr3_nt: TGTGCCAGCAAGGGACAGGGAGTTTATTTTTCACCCCTCCACTTT
cdr3_aa: CASKGQGVYFSPLHF
v_call: TRBV6-5
j_call: TRBJ1-6
clone_size: -
d_call: TRBD1

cdr3_nt: TGCAGCGTTGCGGGGGGGCAAATTGGGACTGAAGAGACCCAGTACTTC
cdr3_aa: CSVAGGQIGTEETQYF
v_call: TRBV29-1
j_call: TRBJ2-5
clone_size: -
d_call: TRBD2

cdr3_nt: TGTGCCATCAGTGTTCAAGGGGCTGGAAACACCATATATTTT
cdr3_aa: CAISVQGAGNTIYF
v_call: TRBV10-3
j_call: TRBJ1-3
clone_size: -
d_call: -

cdr3_nt: TGTGCCAGCAGGTGGGGGTTTACTAGCGGGAGGAACAATGAGCAGTTCTTC
cdr3_aa: CASRWGFTSGRNNEQFF
v_call: TRBV2
j_call: TRBJ2-1
clone_size: -
d_call: TRBD2

cdr3_nt: TGTGCCAGCAGCGTGAGTGCTGGGCTACCCCAAGAGACCCAGTACTTC
cdr3_aa: CASSVSAGLPQETQYF
v_call: TRBV9
j_call: TRBJ2-5
clone_size: -
d_call: -

cdr3_nt: TGCAGCGTTGAACAGGATAATGAAAAACTGTTTTTT
cdr3_aa: CSVEQDNEKLFF
v_call: TRBV29-1
j_call: TRBJ1-4
clone_size: -
d_call: -

cdr3_nt: TGTGCCAGCAGTGAGTTCAGGGGCAATGAGCAGTTCTTC
cdr3_aa: CASSEFRGNEQFF
v_call: TRBV2
j_call: TRBJ2-1
clone_size: -
d_call: -

cdr3_nt: TGTGCCAGCACTCGGACAGGGGGAAATCAGCCCCAGCATTTT
cdr3_aa: CASTRTGGNQPQHF
v_call: TRBV6-5
j_call: TRBJ1-5
clone_size: few
d_call: TRBD1

cdr3_nt: TGTGCCAGCAGGCGAACAGGGGGCGATAATTCACCCCTCCACTTT
cdr3_aa: CASRRTGGDNSPLHF
v_call: TRBV3-1/TRBV3-2
j_call: TRBJ1-6
clone_size: -
d_call: TRBD1

cdr3_nt: TGTGCCAGCAGTCCCTACATCCATACAGGGAGCGGCTACACCTTC
cdr3_aa: CASSPYIHTGSGYTF
v_call: TRBV28
j_call: TRBJ1-2
clone_size: -
d_call: -

cdr3_nt: TGTGCCAACTCCCCCAGGGGGCAGGACTATGGCTACACCTTC
cdr3_aa: CANSPRGQDYGYTF
v_call: TRBV6-5
j_call: TRBJ1-2
clone_size: -
d_call: TRBD1

cdr3_nt: TGTGCCAGCAGCCAAGTCAGGGGGACTGAAGCTTTCTTT
cdr3_aa: CASSQVRGTEAFF
v_call: TRBV3-1/TRBV3-2
j_call: TRBJ1-1
clone_size: -
d_call: TRBD1

cdr3_nt: TGTGCCAGCAGCTCCCTAGCGGGGACAGGACACCATGAGCAGTTCTTC
cdr3_aa: CASSSLAGTGHHEQFF
v_call: TRBV13
j_call: TRBJ2-1
clone_size: -
d_call: -

cdr3_nt: TGCGCCAGCAATGCATGGGGGCTAGGAGGCGGGGAGCTGTTTTTT
cdr3_aa: CASNAWGLGGGELFF
v_call: TRBV10-2
j_call: TRBJ2-2
clone_size: -
d_call: -

cdr3_nt: TGTGCCACCAGTGATTCGACAGGGGAGGGTCAGCCCCAGCATTTT
cdr3_aa: CATSDSTGEGQPQHF
v_call: TRBV24-1
j_call: TRBJ1-5
clone_size: -
d_call: TRBD1

cdr3_nt: TGTGCCTGGAGCCGGGTTCAGTTCGGTAGCTACACCTTC
cdr3_aa: CAWSRVQFGSYTF
v_call: TRBV30
j_call: TRBJ1-2
clone_size: -
d_call: -

cdr3_nt: TGTGCCAGCAGTTACTTCAGGGGTTTCGATGGCTACACCTTC
cdr3_aa: CASSYFRGFDGYTF
v_call: TRBV6-5
j_call: TRBJ1-2
clone_size: few
d_call: -

cdr3_nt: TGCGCCAGCAGCTTGACGGGGGACAGGTCCTACAATGAGCAGTTCTTC
cdr3_aa: CASSLTGDRSYNEQFF
v_call: TRBV5-1
j_call: TRBJ2-1
clone_size: once
d_call: TRBD1

cdr3_nt: TGCGCCAGCAGCGGAGGGTCAGATACGCAGTATTTT
cdr3_aa: CASSGGSDTQYF
v_call: TRBV10-1
j_call: TRBJ2-3
clone_size: -
d_call: -

cdr3_nt: TGCGCCAGCAGCTTGGTACGGGAGCCTGGGGATGAGCAGTTCTTC
cdr3_aa: CASSLVREPGDEQFF
v_call: TRBV5-1
j_call: TRBJ2-1
clone_size: -
d_call: -

cdr3_nt: TGTGCCGGGACAGGCGGCGGGGGCAATCAGCCCCAGCATTTT
cdr3_aa: CAGTGGGGNQPQHF
v_call: TRBV28
j_call: TRBJ1-5
clone_size: -
d_call: TRBD1

cdr3_nt: TGTGCCAGCAGCCCCCTCTTCTGGGGACGGGAGGTAGAGACCCAGTACTTC
cdr3_aa: CASSPLFWGREVETQYF
v_call: TRBV3-1/TRBV3-2
j_call: TRBJ2-5
clone_size: -
d_call: TRBD2

cdr3_nt: TGTGCCAGTAGTAGAAGGACAGCAACTAATGAAAAACTGTTTTTT
cdr3_aa: CASSRRTATNEKLFF
v_call: TRBV19
j_call: TRBJ1-4
clone_size: -
d_call: -

cdr3_nt: TGTGCCAGCAGCTCCCTACTAGCGGGGGGGCCCTATGAGCAGTTCTTC
cdr3_aa: CASSSLLAGGPYEQFF
v_call: TRBV11-3
j_call: TRBJ2-1
clone_size: -
d_call: TRBD2

cdr3_nt: TGTGCCAGCAGCTTAAGAGGGGGCCTGCACTCCTATAATTCACCCCTCCACTTT
cdr3_aa: CASSLRGGLHSYNSPLHF
v_call: TRBV7-2
j_call: TRBJ1-6
clone_size: once
d_call: TRBD1

cdr3_nt: TGTGCCAGCACCTTACTAGCGGGAGGCGGGGATACGCAGTATTTT
cdr3_aa: CASTLLAGGGDTQYF
v_call: TRBV2
j_call: TRBJ2-3
clone_size: -
d_call: TRBD2

cdr3_nt: TGTGCCATCAGTGACCCGACTAGCGGGAGTAACAATGAGCAGTTCTTC
cdr3_aa: CAISDPTSGSNNEQFF
v_call: TRBV10-3
j_call: TRBJ2-1
clone_size: -
d_call: TRBD2

cdr3_nt: TGTGCCTGGAGGTCGGGGGGGATCAACTATGGCTACACCTTC
cdr3_aa: CAWRSGGINYGYTF
v_call: TRBV30
j_call: TRBJ1-2
clone_size: -
d_call: -

cdr3_nt: TGTGCCAGCAACGTCGACAGGGGCCACACCGGGGAGCTGTTTTTT
cdr3_aa: CASNVDRGHTGELFF
v_call: TRBV5-5
j_call: TRBJ2-2
clone_size: few
d_call: TRBD1

cdr3_nt: TGTGCCAGCAGCTTACCTAGCGGCGCGAACACCGGGGAGCTGTTTTTT
cdr3_aa: CASSLPSGANTGELFF
v_call: TRBV7-9
j_call: TRBJ2-2
clone_size: -
d_call: TRBD2

cdr3_nt: TGTGCCAGTAGCCATCGAGGGGGGGGAGGATACGAAAAACTGTTTTTT
cdr3_aa: CASSHRGGGGYEKLFF
v_call: TRBV19
j_call: TRBJ1-4
clone_size: -
d_call: -

cdr3_nt: TGTGCCATCGGAAACCCGGGACAGGGGAATCAGCCCCAGCATTTT
cdr3_aa: CAIGNPGQGNQPQHF
v_call: TRBV10-3
j_call: TRBJ1-5
clone_size: -
d_call: TRBD1

cdr3_nt: TGTGCCAGCAGCTTAGGAACAGGGTTATGGTACGAGCAGTACTTC
cdr3_aa: CASSLGTGLWYEQYF
v_call: TRBV11-2
j_call: TRBJ2-7
clone_size: -
d_call: -